The 24 T cell receptor beta chains presented below share a single source sample, sequenced in a study of CD8 T cells in ankylosing spondylitis. MiXCR, applied by TCRdb to the 5' RACE reads, yields one record per CDR3 protein. The profile covers about 340,000 distinct CDR3 sequences, with roughly 15% appearing a single time and around 0.99% taken by the ten largest. Sample: blood, either unsorted or a sorted T cell fraction (not recorded which). The receptor source for this set is a male donor with ankylosing spondylitis or in good health (not recorded which).

This clonotype came up a few times. This chain uses TRBV12-3 or TRBV12-4 with TRBJ2-7; 9 bases line up with TRBD1. CDR3 length: 15 residues. The junction had 3 bases not matched to a gene; V was cut back by 1 base and J by 2 bases. This CDR3 is CASSLETGGAYEQYF. The CDR3 coding sequence is TGTGCCAGCAGTTTAGAAACAGGGGGCGCCTACGAGCAGTACTTC.

This clonotype has just a few counts. The V call is TRBV7-2, the J call TRBJ1-1; possibly TRBD1 for D (6 bases). CDR3 length: 15 residues. With 2 bases removed from V and 5 bases from J, the gap between germline ends came to 15 bases. Germline V gene lookup returns CDR1 SGHTA and CDR2 FQGNSA. CDR3 loop: CASSLLQGLGTEAFF. In DNA form, the CDR3 reads TGTGCCAGCAGCTTACTCCAGGGGTTGGGGACTGAAGCTTTCTTT. Full variable domain (outside the CDR3, taken from reference TRBV7-2 and TRBJ1-1): GAGVSQSPSNKVTEKGKDVELRCDPISGHTALYWYRQSLGQGLEFLIYFQGNSAPDKSGLPSDRFSAERTGGSVSTLTIQRTQQEDSAVYLCASSLLQGLGTEAFFGQGTRLTVV.

V usage is TRBV5-4 and J usage is TRBJ1-2, with 12 bases aligning to TRBD1. Per the germline V gene, CDR1 is SGHNT and CDR2 is YYREEE (reference sequence). This CDR3 is built from 14 residues. After removal of 4 bases from V and 8 bases from J, the junction contained 6 bases not matched to a gene. In nucleotides, the CDR3 is TGTGCCAGCAGCCTTCCGGGACAGGGGGCGGGCTACACCTTC. This encodes CASSLPGQGAGYTF.

This clonotype was seen only a few times. The CDR3 bases are TGTGCCAGCAGGGGACAGGGAATTACGACGCAGTACTTC. Translating gives CASRGQGITTQYF. The genes are TRBV2 and TRBJ2-7; 9 bases line up with TRBD1. The V gene end was trimmed by 6 bases and the J gene end by 9 bases; junction bases not matched to a gene: 9. Germline V gene sequence: CDR1 SNHLY, CDR2 FYNNEI. This CDR3 comprises 13 residues.

The gene calls are TRBV7-9 and TRBJ2-7; D is possibly TRBD2 (6 bases). This CDR3 contains 13 residues. Germline V CDR1 and CDR2: SEHNR, FQNEAQ (reference sequence). Between the trimmed V and J ends, which lost 7 bases and 5 bases, there was a span of 15 bases. The CDR3 bases are TGTGCCAGCACCCTCCCCACTAGCCACGAGCAGTACTTC. It is translated as CASTLPTSHEQYF.

The chain links TRBV7-2 to TRBJ2-3; 8 bases align to TRBD2. Trimming at V came to 1 base and at J to 5 bases, leaving 5 bases not matched to a gene. Germline loops: CDR1 SGHTA, CDR2 FQGNSA. The CDR3 contains 15 residues. The CDR3 protein is CASSLDGGEIDTQYF. CDR3 bases: TGTGCCAGCAGCTTAGACGGGGGGGAGATAGATACGCAGTATTTT.

This clonotype was counted only a few times. The chain carries TRBV5-1 and TRBJ2-4; tentatively, D is TRBD2 (5 bases). Germline lookup yields CDR1 SGHRS and CDR2 YFSETQ. The CDR3 runs 13 residues. V shed 7 bases and J shed 8 bases, with 16 bases lying between them. The CDR3, as DNA: TGCGCCAGCGCTTATGGACCCGGGGACATTCAGTACTTC. Its protein is CASAYGPGDIQYF.

This clonotype was counted only a few times. The V call is TRBV7-8, the J call TRBJ2-2, with 9 nucleotides matching TRBD1. CDR1 SGHVS and CDR2 FQNEAQ come from the germline V gene. The J segment lost 5 bases and the V segment lost 4 bases, leaving 8 bases of the junction unmatched. The CDR3 sequence is 16 residues long. CDR3 DNA sequence: TGTGCCAGCAGCTCCCCCACGGGACAGGGAACCGGGGAGCTGTTTTTT. Translating gives CASSSPTGQGTGELFF.

The chain is built from TRBV3-1 and TRBJ1-1; D is perhaps TRBD1 (6 bases). V lost 1 base and J lost 4, with 10 bases in between. Per germline, CDR1 LGHDT and CDR2 YNNKEL (reference sequence). The CDR3 is 14 amino acids. CDR3 DNA sequence: TGTGCCAGCAGCCAAGTCGGGGGGCGCACTGAAGCTTTCTTT. This codes for CASSQVGGRTEAFF.

The chain couples TRBV6-1 to TRBJ1-6, with D hard to call. CDR3 length equals 18 residues. With 1 base removed from V and 0 bases from J, the gap between germline ends came to 13 bases. Germline CDR1 MNHNS, CDR2 SASEGT. In DNA form, the CDR3 reads TGTGCCAGCAGTGAAGAGTTCCAGCAGAGCTCCTATAATTCACCCCTCCACTTT. This gives the protein CASSEEFQQSSYNSPLHF.

The chain has TRBV5-1 and TRBJ2-1, with no clear D. CDR3 length equals 15 residues. Trimming cost V 0 bases and J 4 bases, with 11 bases left between them. The germline V gene has CDR1 SGHRS and CDR2 YFSETQ. The CDR3, as DNA: TGCGCCAGCAGCTTGGCCAATACTGGGTACAATGAGCAGTTCTTC. Amino acid sequence: CASSLANTGYNEQFF.

V is TRBV10-3 and J is TRBJ2-7, with D maybe TRBD2 (6 bases). The CDR3 covers 15 residues. V shed 2 bases and J shed 0 bases, with 11 bases lying between them. Germline assignment: CDR1 ENHRY and CDR2 SYGVKD. The CDR3 region has the DNA TGTGCCATCAGTGAGGTGGGGAGGAGCTCCTACGAGCAGTACTTC. Translation gives CAISEVGRSSYEQYF.

This clonotype was detected a few times. The rearrangement uses TRBV11-3 and TRBJ1-6; no clear D gene. Germline CDR1 and CDR2: SGHNT and YENEEA. There are 13 residues in the CDR3. Between the trimmed V and J ends, which lost 0 bases and 10 bases, there was a span of 7 bases. The CDR3 nucleotides read TGTGCCAGCAGCTTAGATCGGGGATCACCCCTCCACTTT. It translates to CASSLDRGSPLHF.

This rearrangement joins TRBV5-1 to TRBJ2-7; D gene ambiguous. The CDR3 totals 15 residues. With 0 bases removed from V and 5 bases from J, the gap between germline ends came to 15 bases. The germline gives CDR1 SGHRS, CDR2 YFSETQ. CDR3 nucleotides: TGCGCCAGCAGCTTGGCAGGAACCAAGGTCCACGAGCAGTACTTC. Translation gives CASSLAGTKVHEQYF.

The CDR3 DNA follows: TGTGCCAGCAGCGCTCGAGGGGGGAGCTCCTACAATGAGCAGTTCTTC. This codes for CASSARGGSSYNEQFF. The chain couples TRBV5-5 to TRBJ2-1; TRBD1 or TRBD2 may be the D gene (6 bases each). Germline CDR1 is SGHKS and CDR2 is YYEKEE (reference sequence). The CDR3 is 16 residues long. Trimming cost V 4 bases and J 0 bases, with 14 bases left between them.

This clonotype was seen more than once but under ten times. The chain is built from TRBV7-2 and TRBJ2-1; TRBD2 agrees at 12 bases. Germline V gene data show CDR1 as SGHTA and CDR2 as FQGNSA. V trimming: 0 bases; J trimming: 8 bases; junction bases outside the gene matches: 8. The CDR3 is 17 amino acids. DNA for the CDR3: TGTGCCAGCAGCTTAGCGACGACTAGCGGGGGCATCGATGAGCAGTTCTTC. Protein sequence: CASSLATTSGGIDEQFF.

The sample holds a few counts of this clonotype. The chain links TRBV12-3 or TRBV12-4 to TRBJ2-5, with 7 bases lining up with TRBD2. V lost 4 bases, J lost 5 bases, and 13 bases stayed unmatched. The CDR3 runs to 16 residues. The CDR3 loop is CASSSPMGAGMETQYF. The CDR3 bases are TGTGCCAGCAGTTCCCCCATGGGAGCGGGAATGGAGACCCAGTACTTC.

This clonotype was recorded many times. The chain recombines TRBV7-7 with TRBJ1-1; no clear D. Germline V gene sequence: CDR1 SSHAT, CDR2 FNYEAQ (reference sequence). Trimming left V 5 bases short and J 4 bases short, with 11 bases between. There are 13 residues in the CDR3. The CDR3 nucleotides are TGTGCCAGCAGCCGTCACCCGGGCACTGAAGCTTTCTTT. Translating it yields CASSRHPGTEAFF.

In this sample, this clonotype turned up many times. A junction boundary mismatches the germline segment, possibly from a read error. The V gene is TRBV12-3 or TRBV12-4, the J gene TRBJ1-4, with 7 bases matching TRBD1. This CDR3 spans 14 amino acids. CDR3 nucleotides: TGCGCCAGCAGCTTGGGGACAGTTAATGAAAAACTGTTTTTT. It encodes CASSLGTVNEKLFF.

This clonotype has a handful of counts. V gene TRBV7-2 combines with J gene TRBJ1-5; D is ambiguous. The CDR3 has 14 residues. V was cut by 1 base and J by 5 bases, with 9 bases left in between. In germline, CDR1 is SGHTA, CDR2 FQGNSA. The CDR3 spells CASSLGLPHQPQHF. Here the CDR3 DNA reads TGTGCCAGCAGCTTAGGACTCCCCCATCAGCCCCAGCATTTT.

This clonotype appeared a few times. This chain links TRBV12-3 or TRBV12-4 with TRBJ2-3; D possibly corresponds to TRBD2 (5 bases). V shed 5 bases and J shed 6 bases, with 15 bases lying between them. This CDR3 is 14 amino acids long. The CDR3 sequence is CASSRPGSADTQYF. The CDR3 DNA reads TGTGCCAGCAGTCGCCCGGGGAGCGCGGATACGCAGTATTTT.

This chain uses TRBV18 with TRBJ2-3; 12 nucleotides align to TRBD2. This CDR3 has 18 residues. The germline V gene encodes CDR1 KGHSH and CDR2 LQKENI. V shed 3 bases and J 6 bases; nucleotides not matched to a gene: 13. This CDR3 is CASSPRGVLAGGLDTQYF. Here the CDR3 DNA reads TGTGCCAGCTCACCCCGCGGCGTTCTAGCGGGGGGGCTGGATACGCAGTATTTT.

The rearrangement links TRBV19 to TRBJ2-1; 9 nucleotides align to TRBD2. Trimming took 2 bases from V and 4 from J; bases not matched to a gene: 9. Germline V gene sequence: CDR1 LNHDA, CDR2 SQIVND (reference sequence). CDR3 length: 17 amino acids. This chain's CDR3 is CASSIKVASGIYNEQFF. The CDR3 coding sequence is TGTGCCAGTAGTATAAAGGTGGCTAGCGGGATTTACAATGAGCAGTTCTTC.

A few counts support this clonotype. The chain combines TRBV2 with TRBJ1-4; no clear D. The V end was cut by 5 bases, the J end by 5 bases, with 9 bases between. Germline V gene data show CDR1 as SNHLY and CDR2 as FYNNEI. The CDR3 is 13 residues long. CDR3 loop: CASSLLGNEKLFF. The CDR3 DNA reads as TGTGCCAGCAGTCTTCTCGGGAATGAAAAACTGTTTTTT.